This T cell receptor beta chain was recorded in a study of T-cell reconstitution after alpha-beta-depleted transplantation in children. Unique molecular identifiers featured in how the TCRbeta library was prepared. TCRdb re-called the PCR reads with MiXCR, one entry per CDR3 protein. The table has about 340,000 distinct CDR3 sequences, 13% seen once. The CDR3 is 15 amino acids. CDR1 is LGHDT and CDR2 is YNNKEL in the germline V gene (reference sequence). V was cut by 4 bases and J by 5 bases, with 12 bases left in between. This clonotype showed up just a few times. The receptor comes from a human donor who donated a stem cell graft to a child with Fanconi anemia. The chain uses TRBV3-1 and TRBJ1-6; tentative D call: TRBD1 (6 bases). The sequences come from PBMCs, collected from the stem cell graft. The CDR3 loop is CASSPPGQDNSPLHF. The CDR3 region has the DNA TGTGCCAGCAGCCCTCCGGGACAAGATAATTCACCCCTCCACTTT. The variable domain in full, with the rest retrieved from reference TRBV3-1 and TRBJ1-6, is DTAVSQTPKYLVTQMGNDKSIKCEQNLGHDTMYWYKQDSKKFLKIMFSYNNKELIINETVPNRFSPKSPDKAHLNLHINSLELGDSAVYFCASSPPGQDNSPLHFGNGTRLTVT.